Listed here are 25 T cell receptor beta chains from one sample, sequenced in a study of T cell repertoires in cytomegalovirus infection. Each CDR3 protein gets one entry after TCRdb re-called the reads with MiXCR. The sample has fewer than 550,000 distinct CDR3 sequences, approximately 16% seen once. Sample: CD8+ T cells from PBMCs. The origin of the receptors is a human donor in good health (CMV status not recorded). Some clones in this sample may be carry-over from other donors' samples.

The V call is TRBV5-1, the J call TRBJ2-7; a possible D gene is TRBD1 (6 bases). The CDR3 has 14 residues. Germline CDR1 and CDR2: SGHRS and YFSETQ. V gave up 3 bases and J gave up 0 bases, with 10 bases separating them. Here the CDR3 reads CASSWDTFSYEQYF. CDR3 bases: TGCGCCAGCAGCTGGGACACCTTCTCCTACGAGCAGTACTTC.

This clonotype was picked up a small number of times. This chain joins TRBV11-2 and TRBJ2-5, with 9 bases matching TRBD1. The CDR3 spans 14 residues. Per germline, CDR1 SGHAT and CDR2 FQNNGV. V lost 3 bases and J lost 5; bases outside the gene matches: 4. CDR3 DNA sequence: TGTGCCAGCAGCTTGTGGACAGGGGACGAGACCCAGTACTTC. Protein product: CASSLWTGDETQYF.

This clonotype has a count of ten or more. The V and J genes are TRBV10-3 and TRBJ2-7; the match to TRBD1 covers 10 bases. The CDR3 has 14 residues. The ends lost 6 bases at V and 4 bases at J; junction bases unmatched: 6. Germline-derived CDR1 and CDR2 are ENHRY and SYGVKD. CDR3 bases: TGTGCCATCAGGATCCGGGACAGGGGATACGAGCAGTACTTC. Residues: CAIRIRDRGYEQYF.

This clonotype was picked up many times. This chain links TRBV11-3 with TRBJ2-5; 7 bases are shared with TRBD2. The V gene end was trimmed by 1 base and the J gene end by 1 base; junction bases not matched to a gene: 6. Germline V gives CDR1 SGHNT, CDR2 YENEEA. The CDR3 runs to 16 residues. Here the CDR3 reads CASSLATGGSQETQYF. CDR3 coding DNA: TGTGCCAGCAGCTTAGCTACCGGGGGGTCCCAAGAGACCCAGTACTTC.

This clonotype was detected ten times or more. CDR3: CASTYDPGLAGGGQFF. The CDR3, as DNA: TGTGCCAGCACCTACGACCCGGGACTAGCGGGGGGCGGGCAGTTCTTC. This sequence joins TRBV6-6 and TRBJ2-1, with TRBD2 matching over 15 bases. Germline CDR1 reads MNHNY; CDR2 reads SVGAGI (reference sequence). The V and J ends lost 7 bases and 12 bases, in that order; junction bases with no gene match: 13. The CDR3 consists of 16 residues.

This clonotype was counted many times. V is TRBV7-8 and J is TRBJ2-7; D perhaps matches TRBD2 (5 bases). The CDR3 loop spans 14 amino acids. V was trimmed by 5 bases and J by 5 bases, leaving 16 bases between them. CDR1 and CDR2 from the germline V gene are SGHVS and FQNEAQ. The CDR3 DNA follows: TGTGCCAGCAGCGGAATGGGAAGGAGGCACGAGCAGTACTTC. Translation gives CASSGMGRRHEQYF.

This clonotype has just a few counts. The chain combines TRBV15 with TRBJ2-1; TRBD2 agrees at 10 bases. The ends lost 5 bases at V and 4 bases at J; junction bases unmatched: 5. CDR1 and CDR2 (germline): LNHNV, YYDKDF (reference sequence). This CDR3 region has 15 residues. CDR3 nucleotide sequence: TGTGCCACCAGCCAGCTAGCGGGAGCTTACAATGAGCAGTTCTTC. Translated: CATSQLAGAYNEQFF.

This clonotype was detected only a few times. The J gene is TRBJ2-7, the V gene TRBV9; D is unclear. Deletions cut 2 bases from V and 3 bases from J, with 12 bases between. The CDR3 spans 14 residues. The germline V gene encodes CDR1 SGDLS and CDR2 YYNGEE. CDR3 nucleotides: TGTGCCAGCAGCGTGGCGGAGTACGACTACGAGCAGTACTTC. It yields the protein CASSVAEYDYEQYF.

A remark on this clonotype: Possible read error: a much larger clone is one base away. This chain joins TRBV12-3 or TRBV12-4 and TRBJ2-7; tentatively, D is TRBD1 (5 bases). V was pared by 7 bases and J by 5 bases, with 21 bases between. This CDR3 region has 15 residues. CDR3 in DNA: TGTGCCAGCAAGGATATAGGGGCCACCGGTAACGAGCAGTACTTC. Its protein is CASKDIGATGNEQYF.

This clonotype was seen at least ten times. The DNA of the CDR3 is TGTGCCAGCAGCTTAGCCTCGATCGGGGGGAACACTGAAGCTTTCTTT. Protein: CASSLASIGGNTEAFF. This chain joins TRBV7-8 and TRBJ1-1; D may be TRBD1 (5 bases). Per germline, CDR1 SGHVS and CDR2 FQNEAQ. V dropped 0 bases and J dropped 1 base, with 12 bases sitting between them. This CDR3 has 16 residues.

V gene TRBV20-1 combines with J gene TRBJ2-1; D might be TRBD2 (6 bases). Germline CDR1 is DFQATT and CDR2 is SNEGSKA (reference sequence). Trimming removed 0 bases from V and 9 bases from J, with 12 bases in between. This CDR3 spans 13 amino acids. The CDR3 DNA sequence: TGCAGTGCTAGAGACCGACTAGTTTCTGAGCAGTTCTTC. Encoded protein: CSARDRLVSEQFF.

In its sample, this clonotype was seen a few times. The chain uses TRBV5-1 and TRBJ2-7, with D uncertain. The germline V and J ends were trimmed by 4 bases and 3 bases, with 14 bases remaining between them. This CDR3 comprises 14 residues. Germline CDR1 and CDR2: SGHRS and YFSETQ. CDR3 sequence reads: CASSPPLRDYEQYF. The DNA of the CDR3 is TGCGCCAGCAGCCCCCCCCTACGAGACTACGAGCAGTACTTC.

This clonotype was detected a few times. V usage is TRBV11-2 and J usage is TRBJ2-5; D is unclear. V lost 0 bases to trimming and J lost 5 bases, with 7 bases between them. The CDR3 has 13 residues. Germline V CDR1 and CDR2: SGHAT, FQNNGV. CDR3 nucleotides: TGTGCCAGCAGCTTAGATCGGAAGGAGACCCAGTACTTC. Translated, it gives CASSLDRKETQYF.

The V gene is TRBV4-1, the J gene TRBJ2-1; 13 bases are a match to TRBD2. V was pared by 5 bases and J by 8 bases, with 9 bases of the junction left unmatched. Germline-derived CDR1 and CDR2 are MGHRA and YSYEKL. The CDR3 is made up of 16 amino acids. The CDR3, as DNA: TGCGCCAGCAGCACCCTACTAGCGGGGGGGCCCCATGAGCAGTTCTTC. It encodes CASSTLLAGGPHEQFF.

A single count supports this clonotype. The genes are TRBV19 and TRBJ2-1; D unclear. The germline gives CDR1 LNHDA, CDR2 SQIVND (reference sequence). Trimming stripped 7 bases from V and 1 base from J, with 11 bases between. The CDR3 length is 14 residues. The CDR3 region has the DNA TGTGCCAGTATGGTAGGGTCTTCCTACAATGAGCAGTTCTTC. This codes for CASMVGSSYNEQFF.

Comments on this clonotype: A single base separates this from a much larger clone, so it may be a read error. The chain has TRBV7-4 and TRBJ2-1; TRBD1 matches at 7 bases. Germline loops: CDR1 SGHVT, CDR2 SQSDAQ. The CDR3 covers 17 residues. DNA for the CDR3: TGTGCCAGCTGCTTATCACACCTTATGACAGGGTACAATGAGCAGTTCTTC. Translating it yields CASCLSHLMTGYNEQFF.

CDR3 DNA: TGCAGTGCTAGAGAGCAGCGCTACGAGCAGTACTTC. Residues: CSAREQRYEQYF. The chain links TRBV20-1 to TRBJ2-7; D not resolved. Germline lookup yields CDR1 DFQATT and CDR2 SNEGSKA (reference sequence). The CDR3 runs 12 residues. V was pared by 0 bases and J by 3 bases, with 6 bases between.

On this clonotype itself: This may be a read error, as it is one base from a much larger clone. The chain is built from TRBV27 and TRBJ2-5, with D possibly matching TRBD1 (6 bases). This CDR3 has 18 residues. Germline V lookup: CDR1 MNHEY, CDR2 SMNVEV (reference sequence). Trimming cost V 5 bases and J 0 bases, with 22 bases left between them. The CDR3 DNA reads as TGTGCCAGCAGTCCCCCTGAGGACAGTGTCGGATACCAAGAGACCCAGTACTTC. Residues: CASSPPEDSVGYQETQYF.

The chain couples TRBV20-1 to TRBJ2-7; D is tentatively TRBD1 or TRBD2 (7 bases each). From germline, CDR1 is DFQATT and CDR2 SNEGSKA (reference sequence). V lost 5 bases and J lost 2, with 19 bases in between. The CDR3 loop spans 15 amino acids. In nucleotides, the CDR3 is TGCAGTGCTTTAGGCCAGGGGGGGGCAACCTACGAGCAGTACTTC. Translation gives CSALGQGGATYEQYF.

This clonotype has ten or more counts. This chain links TRBV7-9 with TRBJ1-2, with D uncertain. The germline CDR1 and CDR2 sequences are SEHNR and FQNEAQ (reference sequence). This CDR3 comprises 13 residues. V was clipped by 1 base and J by 4 bases, with 7 bases between them. Written as DNA, the CDR3 is TGTGCCAGCAGCTTAGGGTGGAGCTATGGCTACACCTTC. This translates into CASSLGWSYGYTF.

The chain uses TRBV18 and TRBJ1-4, with TRBD1 matching over 7 bases. V lost 0 bases, J lost 5 bases, and 3 bases stayed unmatched. Germline-derived CDR1 and CDR2 are KGHSH and LQKENI. The CDR3 spans 15 residues. The CDR3 is CASSPPGQLNEKLFF. As DNA, the CDR3 is TGTGCCAGCTCACCACCGGGACAGCTAAATGAAAAACTGTTTTTT.

The table lists this clonotype with many counts. This chain links TRBV6-6 with TRBJ1-1, with D hard to call. Looked up from germline, CDR1 is MNHNY and CDR2 is SVGAGI (reference sequence). This CDR3 region has 14 residues. Trimming pared 1 base from V and 1 base from J, leaving 7 bases between. CDR3 DNA: TGTGCCAGCAGTTACTTACAGAGGAACACTGAAGCTTTCTTT. Its translation: CASSYLQRNTEAFF.

This clonotype was counted ten times or more. The V and J genes are TRBV14 and TRBJ1-1, with D hard to call. CDR3 length: 12 residues. V lost 0 bases and J 4 bases, leaving 3 bases between the germline ends. Germline lookup yields CDR1 SGHDN and CDR2 FVKESK. This chain's CDR3 is CASSQESTEAFF. The CDR3 region has the DNA TGTGCCAGCAGCCAAGAAAGCACTGAAGCTTTCTTT.

The chain is built from TRBV11-2 and TRBJ2-2; tentative D call: TRBD1 (5 bases). This CDR3 has 14 amino acids. In germline, CDR1 is SGHAT, CDR2 FQNNGV. Deletions cut 3 bases from V and 2 bases from J, with 7 bases between. The CDR3 sequence is CASSFQGNTGELFF. The CDR3 DNA sequence: TGTGCCAGCAGCTTTCAGGGTAACACCGGGGAGCTGTTTTTT.

This clonotype was counted only a few times. This rearrangement joins TRBV6-5 to TRBJ1-5; possibly TRBD1 for D (6 bases). The germline gives CDR1 MNHEY, CDR2 SVGAGI. The CDR3 sequence is 17 residues long. V was pared by 2 bases and J by 0 bases, with 14 bases between. The CDR3 here is CASSYLGQLYSNQPQHF. Written as DNA, the CDR3 is TGTGCCAGCAGTTACCTTGGACAGCTTTATAGCAATCAGCCCCAGCATTTT.